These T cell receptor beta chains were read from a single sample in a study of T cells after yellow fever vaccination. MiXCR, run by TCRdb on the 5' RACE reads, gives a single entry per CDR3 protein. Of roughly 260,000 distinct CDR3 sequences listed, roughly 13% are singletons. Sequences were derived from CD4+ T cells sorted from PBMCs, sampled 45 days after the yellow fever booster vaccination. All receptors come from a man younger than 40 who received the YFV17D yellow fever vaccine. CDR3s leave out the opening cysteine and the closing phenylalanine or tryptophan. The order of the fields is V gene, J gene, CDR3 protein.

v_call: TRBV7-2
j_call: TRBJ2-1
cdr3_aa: ASSIELYYNEQF

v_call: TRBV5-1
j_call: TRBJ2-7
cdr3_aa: ASGSGTPTYEQY

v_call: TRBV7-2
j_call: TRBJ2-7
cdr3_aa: ASSLSGNEQY

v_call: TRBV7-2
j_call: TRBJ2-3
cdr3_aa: ASSSTVPSTDTQY

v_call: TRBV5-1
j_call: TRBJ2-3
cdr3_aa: ASSLARWTSTDTQY

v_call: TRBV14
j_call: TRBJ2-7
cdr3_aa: ASSQLGEDEQY

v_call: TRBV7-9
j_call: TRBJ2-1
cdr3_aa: ASSWTGLINEQF

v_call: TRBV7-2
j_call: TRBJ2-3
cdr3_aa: ASHTGPGTDTQY

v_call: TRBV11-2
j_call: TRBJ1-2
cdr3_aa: ASSPDREYGYT

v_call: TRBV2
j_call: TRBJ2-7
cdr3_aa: ASSGGAYYEQY